The clone carrying this T cell receptor beta chain was seen repeatedly, ten times or more. Its target is unknown. The cDNA was produced through 5'RACE with 10-nucleotide random UMIs. MiXCR, applied by TCRdb to the 5' RACE reads, yields one record per CDR3 protein. The sample has approximately 100,000 distinct CDR3 sequences, under 4.5% seen once; the top ten hold around 3.2%. This CDR3 region has 16 residues. V was cut by 0 bases and J by 9 bases, with 15 bases left in between. Germline-derived CDR1 and CDR2 are LGHNA and YSLEER. The entry originates in a study of neurological immune-mediated disorders. 2 million PBMCs stored at -80 C were the source of the unsorted libraries. Study results and limitations: The repertoires of 18 of 34 multiple sclerosis patients were placed by phylogenetic grouping in a single related-CDR3 cluster, which may be a signature. Any association between clinical or MRI features and the multiple sclerosis repertoire cluster was absent.

Sequenced sample: PBMCs. V gene TRBV4-3 combines with J gene TRBJ1-6; D remains ambiguous. The clonotype was recovered from a woman aged 45-65 years with multiple sclerosis. CDR3: CASSQELGLALSPLHF. The CDR3 DNA follows: TGCGCCAGCAGCCAAGAACTTGGACTCGCCCTTTCACCCCTCCACTTT.